This T cell receptor beta chain was captured by sequencing in a study of radiotherapy plus CTLA-4 blockade in lung cancer. Study background: Objective responses occurred in around 20% of patients; 25% to 40% had disease control.

About this clone itself: Its antigen is currently unknown.

The table came from immunoSEQ multiplex PCR; TCRdb's copy has only in-frame clones and leaves some out. The sample consists of approximately 80,000 clones, roughly four fifths of them appearing once. In chemo-refractory metastatic non-small-cell lung cancer, patients got ipilimumab CTLA-4 blockade together with focal radiation. The CDR3 runs 15 residues. Looked up from germline, CDR1 is MNHNS and CDR2 is SASEGT. The V segment lost 5 bases and the J segment 4 bases; nucleotides outside the gene matches: 10. General study findings and limits: In blood, after radiotherapy plus ipilimumab, tumor-derived TCR clones expanded. Per reports, early blood T cell clone dynamics, plus interferon-beta, forecast response most strongly.

The source of this sequence is a human donor with non-small cell lung cancer who had stable disease on radiotherapy plus ipilimumab. The chain joins TRBV6-1 to TRBJ2-5; 7 nucleotides match TRBD1. The material sequenced was peripheral blood, taken from a patient treated with radiotherapy plus ipilimumab. The CDR3 is CASSPISGQVETQYF. The CDR3 DNA is TGTGCCAGCAGTCCTATTTCTGGACAGGTAGAGACCCAGTACTTC.